One and the same sample provided the 14 T cell receptor beta chains below, sequenced in a study of shared clonotypes between healthy human individuals. Some clones are missing from TCRdb's copy, which holds only in-frame ones; the method was immunoSEQ multiplex PCR. The repertoire holds 1,400,000 or so clones, with around 98.5% as singletons. The sample was naive CD4+ T cells sorted from blood. As for subset: CD45RA+ positively selected. These receptors all stem from a man aged 30-40 years in good health.

The J gene is TRBJ2-7, the V gene TRBV15; the match to TRBD1 covers 8 bases. From germline, CDR1 is LNHNV and CDR2 YYDKDF (reference sequence). After removal of 6 bases from V and 4 bases from J, the junction contained 5 bases not matched to a gene. CDR3 length: 13 residues. The CDR3 DNA follows: TGTGCCACCAGGGGACAGGCCTCTTACGAGCAGTACTTC. Protein: CATRGQASYEQYF.

This clone was observed a single time. V and J are TRBV5-4 and TRBJ2-5, with D perhaps TRBD2 (5 bases). V was cut by 0 bases and J by 2 bases, with 11 bases left in between. This CDR3 has 15 residues. Germline assignment: CDR1 SGHNT and CDR2 YYREEE (reference sequence). CDR3 bases: TGTGCCAGCAGCTTGGTTCCTAGCCCACAAGAGACCCAGTACTTC. Translated, it gives CASSLVPSPQETQYF.

This sequence joins TRBV10-3 and TRBJ1-2, with D uncertain. Deletions cut 2 bases from V and 0 bases from J, with 13 bases between. CDR3 size: 16 residues. Looked up from germline, CDR1 is ENHRY and CDR2 is SYGVKD. This chain's CDR3 is CAISEEGWGSNYGYTF. The CDR3 coding sequence is TGTGCCATCAGTGAGGAAGGGTGGGGATCTAACTATGGCTACACCTTC.

The gene calls are TRBV5-1 and TRBJ2-7; a possible D gene is TRBD2 (7 bases). CDR1 is SGHRS, CDR2 YFSETQ, per germline. Trimming left V 0 bases short and J 2 bases short, with 15 bases between. The CDR3 is made up of 16 amino acids. CDR3 DNA: TGCGCCAGCAGCTTGGCCGGGGGGCGCAGGCCCTACGAGCAGTACTTC. It yields the protein CASSLAGGRRPYEQYF. The full variable domain, completed using reference TRBV5-1 and TRBJ2-7, is KAGVTQTPRYLIKTRGQQVTLSCSPISGHRSVSWYQQTPGQGLQFLFEYFSETQRNKGNFPGRFSGRQFSNSRSEMNVSTLELGDSALYLCASSLAGGRRPYEQYFGPGTRLTVT.

The sample holds one count of this clone. The J gene is TRBJ2-1, the V gene TRBV11-3; D is unclear. Germline CDR1 reads SGHNT; CDR2 reads YENEEA. This CDR3 is 12 amino acids long. V lost 5 bases to trimming and J lost 10 bases, with 12 bases between them. The CDR3 DNA reads TGTGCCAGCAGCCGGATCGCCGGGGAGCAGTTCTTC. Its protein is CASSRIAGEQFF.

The CDR3 region has the DNA TGTGCCAGCTCACCCGGGACAGAGGACCCTGGCTCATATTTT. Its protein product is CASSPGTEDPGSYF. The rearrangement links TRBV18 to TRBJ1-3, with 7 bases that match TRBD1. The V segment lost 3 bases and the J segment 15 bases; nucleotides outside the gene matches: 14. The CDR3 contains 14 residues. Germline V lookup: CDR1 KGHSH, CDR2 LQKENI.

The chain links TRBV27 to TRBJ2-2; no clear D gene. With 5 bases removed from V and 0 bases from J, the gap between germline ends came to 7 bases. The CDR3 extends over 14 amino acids. The germline gives CDR1 MNHEY, CDR2 SMNVEV (reference sequence). DNA of the CDR3: TGTGCCAGCAGTGGGCCCACGAACACCGGGGAGCTGTTTTTT. Amino acid sequence: CASSGPTNTGELFF.

Remarks on this clone: Other DNA sequences in this sample translate to the same CDR3. V usage is TRBV9 and J usage is TRBJ2-5; no firm D call. CDR3 length: 12 residues. CDR1 is SGDLS and CDR2 is YYNGEE in the germline V gene. The V end was cut by 0 bases, the J end by 4 bases, with 4 bases between. CDR3 sequence: CASSVVGETQYF. CDR3 sequence (DNA): TGTGCCAGCAGCGTAGTGGGAGAGACCCAGTACTTC.

V is TRBV5-1 and J is TRBJ1-1, with D hard to call. Per germline, CDR1 SGHRS and CDR2 YFSETQ. The CDR3 has 14 residues. The germline V and J ends were trimmed by 0 bases and 7 bases, with 13 bases remaining between them. The CDR3 DNA is TGCGCCAGCAGCTTGGGTGTGAGGAGGGATGAAGCTTTCTTT. This translates into CASSLGVRRDEAFF.

V gene TRBV7-8 combines with J gene TRBJ2-3, with D hard to call. Trimming stripped 2 bases from V and 4 bases from J, with 13 bases between. CDR1 SGHVS and CDR2 FQNEAQ come from the germline V gene. The CDR3 contains 15 residues. CDR3 sequence reads: CASSLTDFGADTQYF. The CDR3 DNA reads TGTGCCAGCAGCTTAACTGATTTTGGGGCAGATACGCAGTATTTT. Full variable domain (remainder filled in from reference TRBV7-8 and TRBJ2-3): GAGVSQSPRYKVAKRGQDVALRCDPISGHVSLFWYQQALGQGPEFLTYFQNEAQLDKSGLPSDRFFAERPEGSVSTLKIQRTQQEDSAVYLCASSLTDFGADTQYFGPGTRLTVL.

The chain is built from TRBV11-2 and TRBJ2-7, with TRBD1 identical over 9 bases. Looked up from germline, CDR1 is SGHAT and CDR2 is FQNNGV. V lost 0 bases, J lost 8 bases, and 14 bases stayed unmatched. The CDR3 has 17 residues. DNA for the CDR3: TGTGCCAGCAGCTTAGATCTTCCCCGGGACAGGGATTTGAAGCAGTACTTC. It codes for CASSLDLPRDRDLKQYF.

This chain joins TRBV18 and TRBJ2-7, with a possible D match to TRBD2 (6 bases). V was clipped by 3 bases and J by 6 bases, with 15 bases between them. The V gene's germline CDR1 is KGHSH and CDR2 LQKENI. The CDR3 spans 14 residues. The CDR3: CASSPLDTGGEQYF. The CDR3 region has the DNA TGTGCCAGCTCACCCCTCGACACCGGGGGCGAGCAGTACTTC.

The chain has TRBV18 and TRBJ2-3; 10 bases map to TRBD2. Germline V gene lookup returns CDR1 KGHSH and CDR2 LQKENI. The length of the CDR3 is 16 residues. The junction had 5 bases not matched to a gene; V was cut back by 5 bases and J by 0 bases. The CDR3 region is CASSRLAGPSTDTQYF. CDR3 bases: TGTGCCAGCTCAAGACTAGCGGGCCCAAGCACAGATACGCAGTATTTT.

The chain recombines TRBV5-1 with TRBJ1-1; TRBD1 matches at 7 bases. Unmatched junction bases numbered 8, after V lost 4 bases and J lost 5 bases. The CDR3 has 14 amino acids. Germline V gives CDR1 SGHRS, CDR2 YFSETQ. CDR3 region: CASSAGQAGTEAFF. The DNA of the CDR3 is TGCGCCAGCAGCGCCGGACAGGCGGGGACTGAAGCTTTCTTT.